This T cell receptor (beta chain) was captured in a study of OX40 agonist ivuxolimab in advanced cancers. Looking at the study overall: Prior anti-PD-1, anti-PD-L1 or anti-CTLA-4 therapy did not bar entry, and approximately 43% had some. Study-wide results and caveats: Dose levels from 0.1 to 3.0 mg/kg saw CD4+ and CD8+ blood T cells expand clonally by week 6.

V was clipped by 8 bases and J by 0 bases; unmatched bases: 3. CDR3 length: 13 residues. Per germline, CDR1 SNHLY and CDR2 FYNNEI. With regard to this clone: The antigen is undetermined.

Produced via immunoSEQ multiplex PCR; TCRdb's table is partial and in-frame only. The sample has roughly 20,000 clones, 80% to 90% seen once. The sequence came from an adult with an advanced solid tumor such as melanoma, head and neck, liver or kidney cancer. The gene calls are TRBV2 and TRBJ2-5, with 7 nucleotides matching TRBD1. Here the sequenced sample was CD4+ or CD8+ T cells sorted from blood, taken in a trial of the OX40 agonist ivuxolimab. CDR3 in amino acids: CASEGTDQETQYF. The CDR3 bases are TGTGCCAGCGAGGGGACAGACCAAGAGACCCAGTACTTC.